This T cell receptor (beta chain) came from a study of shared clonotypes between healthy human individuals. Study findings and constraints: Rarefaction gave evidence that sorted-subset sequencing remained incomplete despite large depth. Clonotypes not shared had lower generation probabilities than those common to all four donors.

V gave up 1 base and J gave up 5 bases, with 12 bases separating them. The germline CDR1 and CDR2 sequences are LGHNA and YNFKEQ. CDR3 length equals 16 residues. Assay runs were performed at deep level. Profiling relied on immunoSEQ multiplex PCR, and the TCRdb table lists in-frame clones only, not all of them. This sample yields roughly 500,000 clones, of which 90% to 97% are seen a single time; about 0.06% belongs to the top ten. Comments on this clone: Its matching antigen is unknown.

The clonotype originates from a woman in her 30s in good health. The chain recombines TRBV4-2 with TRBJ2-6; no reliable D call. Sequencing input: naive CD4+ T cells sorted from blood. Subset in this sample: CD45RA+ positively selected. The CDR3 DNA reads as TGTGCCAGCAGCCAAGTTTTCCAGGTTAGGGCCAACGTCCTGACTTTC. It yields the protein CASSQVFQVRANVLTF.